The T cell receptor (beta chain) under discussion was sequenced for a study of glioma-infiltrating T cells after dendritic cell vaccination. Stated time point: after dendritic cell vaccination, including at tumor progression/relapse. Clones were sequenced by immunoSEQ multiplex PCR, and TCRdb holds only the in-frame ones, with some missing. This sample has around 60,000 clones, with more than 75% found just once. Germline assignment: CDR1 SGHRS and CDR2 YFSETQ. This CDR3 comprises 18 residues. Losses at the gene ends were 3 bases for V and 1 base for J; bases not matched to a gene: 8. The sequences come from blood, collected after dendritic cell vaccination. The rearrangement uses TRBV5-1 and TRBJ2-2; 11 bases agree with TRBD2. The clonotype was recovered from a human donor with glioblastoma. In nucleotides, the CDR3 is TGCGCCAGCAGCTCCCTAGCGGGAGGAAGGTGGAACACCGGGGAGCTGTTTTTT. It encodes CASSSLAGGRWNTGELFF.